A selection of T cell receptor beta chains follows, all from one sample in a study of T cells in Graves' hyperthyroidism and ophthalmopathy. TCRdb passed the multiplex PCR reads through MiXCR, listing each CDR3 protein once. This table holds under 750,000 distinct CDR3 sequences, about 19% found once. Sequenced sample: blood. These receptors all come from a woman aged 45-65 years with Graves' hyperthyroidism that later progressed to Graves' ophthalmopathy. CDR3s include the opening cysteine and the closing phenylalanine or tryptophan. A D gene is named only where the DNA matches it firmly. Clone size, where shown, is once, few, many, or a class for clones that have expanded.

J | D | size | V | DNA | CDR3
TRBJ1-1 | NA | many | TRBV11-3 | TGTGCCAGCAGCTTCGCCCCGAACACTGAAGCTTTCTTT | CASSFAPNTEAFF
TRBJ1-5 | NA | few | TRBV27 | TGTGCCAGCAGTCCAGGGGTCTACAATCAGCCCCAGCATTTT | CASSPGVYNQPQHF
TRBJ1-4 | NA | NA | TRBV7-2 | TGTGCCAGCAGCTTGCCAGGGGTGGGGGAAAAACTGTTTTTT | CASSLPGVGEKLFF
TRBJ1-1 | NA | NA | TRBV9 | TGTGCCAGCAGCGTAGTTCGGCCCTCGGGATCAGAAGCTTTCTTT | CASSVVRPSGSEAFF
TRBJ1-4 | NA | few | TRBV20-1 | TGCAGTGCCGGACAGTTCGGTGAAAAACTGTTTTTT | CSAGQFGEKLFF
TRBJ1-6 | NA | many | TRBV6-1 | TGTGCCAGCGGGAGGCGGGACAACAATTCACCCCTCCACTTT | CASGRRDNNSPLHF
TRBJ1-2 | NA | NA | TRBV29-1 | TGCAGCTTCGGGGAGAGGTGGGGAGGCTACACCTTC | CSFGERWGGYTF
TRBJ1-5 | NA | few | TRBV7-9 | TGTGCCAGCAGCCGGGGGCAGGAGTTATTCAATCAGCCCCAGCATTTT | CASSRGQELFNQPQHF
TRBJ2-1 | TRBD1 | NA | TRBV19 | TGTGCCAGTAGTACCCTACAGGGGGCTCGAGGCAATGAGCAGTTCTTC | CASSTLQGARGNEQFF
TRBJ2-1 | TRBD1 | many | TRBV6-1 | TGTGCCAGCAGTTACGCAACCGGGACAGGGTACAATGAGCAGTTCTTC | CASSYATGTGYNEQFF
TRBJ2-7 | NA | NA | TRBV7-6 | TGTGCCAGCAGCTTAAGGCCCCGAACTGATGAGCAGTACTTC | CASSLRPRTDEQYF
TRBJ2-2 | NA | many | TRBV9 | TGTGCCAGCAGCGTAGGTGTCACCGGGGAGCTGTTTTTT | CASSVGVTGELFF
TRBJ1-1 | NA | many | TRBV3-1 | TGTGCCAGCAGCCAAGCGTCAGGGATGGACACTGAAGCTTTCTTT | CASSQASGMDTEAFF
TRBJ2-7 | NA | NA | TRBV14 | TGTGCCAGCAGCCTTACAGGGACCTCCTACGAGCAGTACTTC | CASSLTGTSYEQYF
TRBJ2-3 | TRBD2 | many | TRBV30 | TGTGCCTGGAGCCAACGACTAGCGGGGGGAAGAGATACGCAGTATTTT | CAWSQRLAGGRDTQYF
TRBJ2-7 | NA | many | TRBV12-3/TRBV12-4 | TGTGCCAGCGGCCTTGGGGCGTCCTACGAGCAGTACTTC | CASGLGASYEQYF
TRBJ2-3 | TRBD2 | many | TRBV18 | TGTGCCAGCTCGCCATATAGCGGGGGGGCGGAAGATACGCAGTATTTT | CASSPYSGGAEDTQYF
TRBJ2-2 | TRBD1 | once | TRBV19 | TGTGCCAGTAGTTCCAGGGGGTACACCGGGGAGCTGTTTTTT | CASSSRGYTGELFF
TRBJ1-6 | NA | few | TRBV6-1 | TGTGCCAGCAGTGATATAACAGGGAGCTCCTATAATTCACCCCTCCACTTT | CASSDITGSSYNSPLHF
TRBJ2-1 | NA | NA | TRBV20-1 | TGCAGTGCTCCCCCGGCGGCTAGCTCCTACAATGAGCAGTTCTTC | CSAPPAASSYNEQFF
TRBJ2-2 | NA | many | TRBV12-3/TRBV12-4 | TGTGCCAGCTATCGTATGGCAGCGAACACCGGGGAGCTGTTTTTT | CASYRMAANTGELFF
TRBJ1-2 | NA | few | TRBV7-2 | TGTGCCAGCAGTCTACTGGGGGGCGGCTATGGCTACACCTTC | CASSLLGGGYGYTF